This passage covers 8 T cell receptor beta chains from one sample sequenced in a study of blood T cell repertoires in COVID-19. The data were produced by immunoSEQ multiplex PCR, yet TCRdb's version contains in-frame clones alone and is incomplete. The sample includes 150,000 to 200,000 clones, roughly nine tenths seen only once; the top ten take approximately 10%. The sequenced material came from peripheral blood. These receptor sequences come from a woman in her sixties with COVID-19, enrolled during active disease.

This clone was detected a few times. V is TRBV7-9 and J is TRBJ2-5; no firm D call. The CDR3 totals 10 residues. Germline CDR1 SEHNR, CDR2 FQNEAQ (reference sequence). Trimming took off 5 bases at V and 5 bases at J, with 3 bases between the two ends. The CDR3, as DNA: TGTGCCAGCAGCACTGAGACCCAGTACTTC. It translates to CASSTETQYF.

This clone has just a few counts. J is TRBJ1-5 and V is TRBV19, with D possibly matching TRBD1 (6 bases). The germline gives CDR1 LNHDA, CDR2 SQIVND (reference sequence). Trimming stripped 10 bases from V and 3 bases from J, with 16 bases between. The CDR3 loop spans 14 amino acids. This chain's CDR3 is CATDGAGVNQPQHF. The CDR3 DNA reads TGTGCCACCGATGGGGCAGGGGTCAATCAGCCCCAGCATTTT.

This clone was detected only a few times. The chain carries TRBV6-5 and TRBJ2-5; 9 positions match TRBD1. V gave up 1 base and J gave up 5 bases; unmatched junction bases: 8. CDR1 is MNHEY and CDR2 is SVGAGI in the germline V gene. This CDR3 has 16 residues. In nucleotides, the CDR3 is TGTGCCAGCAGTTACTACTTGGGACAGGGTTCGGAGACCCAGTACTTC. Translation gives CASSYYLGQGSETQYF.

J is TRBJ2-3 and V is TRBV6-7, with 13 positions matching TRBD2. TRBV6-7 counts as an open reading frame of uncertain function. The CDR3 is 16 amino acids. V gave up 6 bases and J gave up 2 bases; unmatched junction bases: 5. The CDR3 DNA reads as TGTGCCAGCAGGACCGGGACTAGCGGGAACACAGATACGCAGTATTTT. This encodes CASRTGTSGNTDTQYF.

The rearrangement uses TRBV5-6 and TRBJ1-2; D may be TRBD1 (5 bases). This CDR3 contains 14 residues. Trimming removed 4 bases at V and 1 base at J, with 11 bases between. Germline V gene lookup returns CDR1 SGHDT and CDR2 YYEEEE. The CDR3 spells CASSKATVNYGYTF. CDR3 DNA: TGTGCCAGCAGCAAGGCGACAGTTAACTATGGCTACACCTTC.

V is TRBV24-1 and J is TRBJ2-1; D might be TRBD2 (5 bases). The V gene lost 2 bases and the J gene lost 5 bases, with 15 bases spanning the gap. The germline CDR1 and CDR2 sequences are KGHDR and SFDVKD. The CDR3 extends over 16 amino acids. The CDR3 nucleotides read TGTGCCACCAGTGATTATAGCAGGACTCCGAACAATGAGCAGTTCTTC. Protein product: CATSDYSRTPNNEQFF.

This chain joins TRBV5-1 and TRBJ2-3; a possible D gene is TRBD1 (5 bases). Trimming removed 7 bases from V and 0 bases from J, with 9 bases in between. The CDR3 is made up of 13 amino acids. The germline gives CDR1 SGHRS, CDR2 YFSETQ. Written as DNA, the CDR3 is TGCGCCAGCTTTCGACAGAGCACAGATACGCAGTATTTT. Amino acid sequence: CASFRQSTDTQYF.

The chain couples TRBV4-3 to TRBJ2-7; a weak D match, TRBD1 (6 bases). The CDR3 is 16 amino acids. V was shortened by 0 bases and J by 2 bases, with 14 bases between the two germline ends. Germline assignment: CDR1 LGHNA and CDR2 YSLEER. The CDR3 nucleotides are TGCGCCAGCAGCCAAGATCTATCAGGGGCTACCTACGAGCAGTACTTC. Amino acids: CASSQDLSGATYEQYF.